The clone carrying this T cell receptor beta chain has a handful of counts. Amplification of TCR beta CDR3 regions used RNA transcripts. First-round RT-PCR used HTBI primers; second-round multiplex PCR followed. TCRdb re-called the multiplex PCR reads through MiXCR, storing one row per CDR3 protein. Of about 740,000 distinct CDR3 sequences in the sample, 40% were seen once. These data come from a study of Graves' ophthalmopathy and Graves' hyperthyroidism. Background on the study: Peripheral blood was gathered at the point of initial diagnosis, before any treatment started.

Disease in donors with ophthalmopathy had moderate-to-severe activity, CAS ≥3, NOSPECS ≥4 and under 3 months' duration. Other autoimmune diseases, uncontrolled infections, pregnancy and lactation each led to patient exclusion. As diagnostic evidence, clinical symptoms, serum thyroxine, TRAb, thyroid ultrasound and orbital computed tomography were relied upon. Germline CDR1 and CDR2: SGHRS and YFSETQ. Trimming removed 5 bases from V and 6 bases from J; junction bases left unmatched: 10. The length of the CDR3 is 14 residues. The sample comprised peripheral blood. This clonotype was sampled from an adult man with Graves' ophthalmopathy. J is TRBJ2-7 and V is TRBV5-1; 8 bases line up with TRBD1. DNA of the CDR3: TGCGCCAGCAGTTACCGGACAGGGCTGGGCGAGCAGTACTTC. This sequence encodes CASSYRTGLGEQYF.